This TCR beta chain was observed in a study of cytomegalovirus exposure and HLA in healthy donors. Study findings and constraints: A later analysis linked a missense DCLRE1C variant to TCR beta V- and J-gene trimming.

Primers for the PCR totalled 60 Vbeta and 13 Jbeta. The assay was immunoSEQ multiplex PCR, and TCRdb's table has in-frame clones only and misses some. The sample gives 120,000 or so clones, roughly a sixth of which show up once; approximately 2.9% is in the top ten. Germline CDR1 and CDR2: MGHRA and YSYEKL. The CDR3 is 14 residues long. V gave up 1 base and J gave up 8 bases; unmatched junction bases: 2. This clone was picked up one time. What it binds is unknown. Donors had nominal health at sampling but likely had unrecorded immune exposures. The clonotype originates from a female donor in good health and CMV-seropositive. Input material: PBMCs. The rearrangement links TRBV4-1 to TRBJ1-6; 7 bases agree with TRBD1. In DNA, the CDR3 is TGCGCCAGCAGCCAAGGACAGGGTTATTCACCCCTCCACTTT. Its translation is CASSQGQGYSPLHF.